The clone carrying this T cell receptor beta chain was found many times. The antigen is unknown. This entry belongs to a study of regulatory T cells in long-lasting Graves disease. Time point reported: newly diagnosed GD, antithyroid drugs for less than 3 months. Researchers made the TCR library from RNA that was extracted from PBMCs. HTBI primers from iRepertoire and Arm-PCR of CDR3 regions yielded the TCR beta libraries. TCRdb processed the multiplex PCR reads anew with MiXCR; each CDR3 protein has one entry. The sample lists about 470,000 distinct CDR3 sequences; 14% to 15% were seen once. Findings and limits, study-wide: More public clonotypes were shared by persistent patients (under 3,000) than by new patients (about 970). Accuracy could have been hurt by small sample size.

The data also belong to a second study, concerning T cells in Graves' hyperthyroidism and ophthalmopathy. That work states: Most thyroid clonotypes expanded above 0.001 were also detected in blood.

Specimen: peripheral blood mononuclear cells (PBMCs), collected at new diagnosis, from a patient treated with antithyroid drugs. The sequence came from a woman aged 30 to 39 with Graves disease.

CDR3 in amino acids: CASTSVGDGDIQYF. CDR3 DNA sequence: TGTGCCAGCACCTCCGTGGGGGACGGGGACATTCAGTACTTC. The chain links TRBV12-3 or TRBV12-4 to TRBJ2-4; D may be TRBD1 or TRBD2 (5 bases each). Between the trimmed V and J ends, which lost 7 bases and 8 bases, there was a span of 18 bases. The CDR3 is 14 amino acids.